This record concerns one T cell receptor (beta chain) sequence. Its antigen remains unidentified. No much larger clone is present one base from it, and per-base qualities are unavailable. This specimen comes from a study of blood T cell repertoires in COVID-19 (dated by TCRdb to 2019 to 2021). A note on the overall study: The collaborator samples originated in the United States, Italy and Spain and spanned the acute and convalescent phases of COVID-19. Samples came from the ongoing ImmuneRACE study (first 160 participants) plus 1,254 subjects from 6 global collaborators. Where HLA class I and class II types were available, the types were taken from metadata supplied by the sample provider, not from assay-based typing. The sample metadata nearly always contained a de-identified subject ID, COVID-19 status, age in years and sex. The material from the prospective study consisted of cDNA or gDNA derived from T cells, B-cell-depleted T cells, or PBMCs. Subjects who had been exposed to COVID-19, were actively infected with it, or had recovered from it provided the deeply sampled blood TCRbeta repertoires that made up the dataset. The repertoires were released in a freely available public database meant as a resource for research on the immune response to SARS-CoV-2. Beyond this particular receptor, the publication reports: Clinical and demographic metadata were provided uncurated, with the amount varying by source and participant.

The immunoSEQ Assay, a bias-controlled multiplex PCR, was used to amplify TCRbeta CDR3 regions from genomic DNA. On the authors' methods: Nucleated cell counts per sample were estimated from amplification of reference gene primers within the assay. To quantify the absolute abundance of each unique TCRbeta CDR3 rearrangement, sequence reads were collapsed and filtered. For each sample, productive Simpson clonality was calculated as the square root of Simpson's diversity index over productive rearrangements. TCRdb carries this immuneACCESS record with in-frame sequences only. Its versions omit some clonotypes, under half of them owing to an unresolved V gene in the studies checked, with the rest unexplained. D and trimming were read from the DNA, whereas the V and J calls and clone size are those reported in that table. A total of fewer than 500,000 clones appear in this sample, around 90% of them only once. Of the sample, 0.65% to 1% falls within the top ten clones.

The cysteine opens and the phenylalanine closes a CDR3 of 13 amino acids. The CDR3 DNA has 39 bases and is translated from base 1. CDR1 and CDR2, looked up from the germline V gene, are MDHEN and SYDVKM. The V end gives up 7 bases and the J end 4 bases, leaving 6 bases in the junction not matched to a gene. At one collaborating source in Seattle, patients were enrolled during active infection and were followed longitudinally through the course of disease. Each collaborating institution followed its own protocols to collect whole blood in K2EDTA tubes. For TCRbeta analysis, collaborators shipped samples in one of three forms: frozen whole blood, isolated PBMCs, or DNA extracted from either of those sample types.

The receptor was derived from a man younger than 35 with COVID-19, enrolled during active disease. Sequences were obtained from peripheral blood. This receptor chain uses TRBV28 and TRBJ1-2, with 7 middle bases fitting TRBD1. CDR3 sequence: CASNTGVGYGYTF. At the DNA level, the sequence is TGTGCCAGCAATACAGGGGTGGGCTATGGCTACACCTTC.